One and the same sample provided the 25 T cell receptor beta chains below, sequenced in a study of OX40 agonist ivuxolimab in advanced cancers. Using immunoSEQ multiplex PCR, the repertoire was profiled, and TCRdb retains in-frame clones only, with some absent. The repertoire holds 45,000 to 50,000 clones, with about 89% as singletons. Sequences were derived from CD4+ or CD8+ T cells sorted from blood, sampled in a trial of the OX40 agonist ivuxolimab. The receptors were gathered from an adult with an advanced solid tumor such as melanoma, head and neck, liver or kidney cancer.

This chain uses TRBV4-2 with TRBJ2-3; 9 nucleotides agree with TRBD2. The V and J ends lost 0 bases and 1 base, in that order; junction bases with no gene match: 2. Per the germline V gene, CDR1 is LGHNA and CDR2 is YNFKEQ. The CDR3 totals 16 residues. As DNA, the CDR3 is TGTGCCAGCAGCCAAGAGAAGCGGGGGGGCACAGATACGCAGTATTTT. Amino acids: CASSQEKRGGTDTQYF.

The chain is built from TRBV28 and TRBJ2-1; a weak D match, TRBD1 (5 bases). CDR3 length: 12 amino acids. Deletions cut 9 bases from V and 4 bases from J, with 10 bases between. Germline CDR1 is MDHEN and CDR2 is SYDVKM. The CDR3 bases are TGTGCCAGTTACAGGATTTACAATGAGCAGTTCTTC. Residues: CASYRIYNEQFF.

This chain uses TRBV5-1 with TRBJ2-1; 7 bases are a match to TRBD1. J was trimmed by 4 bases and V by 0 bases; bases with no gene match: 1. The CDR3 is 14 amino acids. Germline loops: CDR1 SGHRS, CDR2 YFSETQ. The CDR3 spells CASSLEGQYNEQFF. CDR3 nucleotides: TGCGCCAGCAGCTTGGAGGGACAGTACAATGAGCAGTTCTTC.

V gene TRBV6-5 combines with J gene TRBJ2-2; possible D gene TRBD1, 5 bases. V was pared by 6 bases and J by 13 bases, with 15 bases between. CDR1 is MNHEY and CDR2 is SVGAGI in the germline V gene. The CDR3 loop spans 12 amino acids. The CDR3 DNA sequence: TGTGCCAGCAGCCCAGAGTTCCAGGGGCTGTTTTTT. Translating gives CASSPEFQGLFF.

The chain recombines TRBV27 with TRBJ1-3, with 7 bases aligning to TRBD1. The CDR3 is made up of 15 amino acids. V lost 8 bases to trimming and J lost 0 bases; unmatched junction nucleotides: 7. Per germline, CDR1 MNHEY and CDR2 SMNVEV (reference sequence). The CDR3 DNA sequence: TGTGCCAGCGCCTTACAGGGGAGCTCTGGAAACACCATATATTTT. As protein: CASALQGSSGNTIYF.

The CDR3 reads CANKPTASGGYTF. In DNA, the CDR3 is TGTGCCAACAAACCGACGGCCTCTGGGGGCTACACCTTC. V gene TRBV6-4 combines with J gene TRBJ1-2; D gene uncertain. V shed 10 bases and J shed 8 bases, with 20 bases lying between them. The CDR3 has 13 residues. The V gene's germline CDR1 is MRHNA and CDR2 SNTAGT.

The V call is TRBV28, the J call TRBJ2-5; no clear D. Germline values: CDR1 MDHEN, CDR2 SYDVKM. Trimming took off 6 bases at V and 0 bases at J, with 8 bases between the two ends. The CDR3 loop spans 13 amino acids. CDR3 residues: CASRPHYQETQYF. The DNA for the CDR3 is TGTGCCAGCAGGCCCCATTACCAAGAGACCCAGTACTTC.

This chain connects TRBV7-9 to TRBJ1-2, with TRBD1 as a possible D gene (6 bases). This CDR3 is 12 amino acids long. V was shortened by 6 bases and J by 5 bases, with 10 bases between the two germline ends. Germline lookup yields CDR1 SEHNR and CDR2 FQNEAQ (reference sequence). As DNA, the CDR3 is TGTGCCAGCAGTTTCACAGGGTATGGCTACACCTTC. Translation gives CASSFTGYGYTF.

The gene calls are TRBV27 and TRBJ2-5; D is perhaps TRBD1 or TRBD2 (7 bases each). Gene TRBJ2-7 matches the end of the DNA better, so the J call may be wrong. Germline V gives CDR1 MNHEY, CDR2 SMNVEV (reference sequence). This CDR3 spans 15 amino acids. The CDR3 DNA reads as TGTGCCAGCAGCGAGGGTGGGAGGGGGCCCTACGAGCAGTACTTC. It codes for CASSEGGRGPYEQYF.

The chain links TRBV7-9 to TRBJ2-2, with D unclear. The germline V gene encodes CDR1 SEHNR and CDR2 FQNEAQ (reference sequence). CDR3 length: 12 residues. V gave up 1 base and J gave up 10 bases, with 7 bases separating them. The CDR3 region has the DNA TGTGCCAGCAGCTTAGTTGGGGAGGAGCTGTTTTTT. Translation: CASSLVGEELFF. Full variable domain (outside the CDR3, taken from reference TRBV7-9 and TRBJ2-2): DTGVSQNPRHKITKRGQNVTFRCDPISEHNRLYWYRQTLGQGPEFLTYFQNEAQLEKSRLLSDRFSAERPKGSFSTLEIQRTEQGDSAMYLCASSLVGEELFFGEGSRLTVL.

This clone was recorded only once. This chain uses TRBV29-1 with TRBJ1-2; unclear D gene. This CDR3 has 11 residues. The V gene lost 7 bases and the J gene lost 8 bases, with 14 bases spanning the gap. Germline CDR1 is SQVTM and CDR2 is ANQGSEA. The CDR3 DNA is TGCAGCGCCATACTAACTCTAGGCTACACCTTC. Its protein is CSAILTLGYTF.

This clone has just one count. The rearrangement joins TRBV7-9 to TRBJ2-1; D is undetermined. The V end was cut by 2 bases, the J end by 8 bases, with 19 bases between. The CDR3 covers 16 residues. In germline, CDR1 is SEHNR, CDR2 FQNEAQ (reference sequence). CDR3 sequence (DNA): TGTGCCAGCAGCTTACCAGCCGGCTCACCCTGGGATGAGCAGTTCTTC. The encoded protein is CASSLPAGSPWDEQFF.

The CDR3 DNA reads as TGTGCCAGCAGCTTGGCGGATGCGCCCTACGAGCAGTACTTC. Translated: CASSLADAPYEQYF. The chain employs TRBV5-6 and TRBJ2-7; D is unclear. The V and J ends lost 0 bases and 2 bases respectively, with 9 bases between them. The CDR3 is 14 amino acids. Germline V lookup: CDR1 SGHDT, CDR2 YYEEEE.

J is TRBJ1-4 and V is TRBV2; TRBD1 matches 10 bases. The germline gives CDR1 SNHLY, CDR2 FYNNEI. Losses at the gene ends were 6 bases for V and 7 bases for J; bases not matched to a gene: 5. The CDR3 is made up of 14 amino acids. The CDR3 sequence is CASSDRGPPEKLFF. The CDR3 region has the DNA TGTGCCAGCAGCGACAGGGGGCCACCTGAAAAACTGTTTTTT.

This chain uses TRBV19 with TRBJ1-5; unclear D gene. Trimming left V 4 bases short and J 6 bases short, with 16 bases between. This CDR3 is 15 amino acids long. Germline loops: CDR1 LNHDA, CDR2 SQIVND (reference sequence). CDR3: CASSSALGAGQPQHF. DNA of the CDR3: TGTGCCAGTAGTAGCGCTTTGGGAGCAGGTCAGCCCCAGCATTTT.

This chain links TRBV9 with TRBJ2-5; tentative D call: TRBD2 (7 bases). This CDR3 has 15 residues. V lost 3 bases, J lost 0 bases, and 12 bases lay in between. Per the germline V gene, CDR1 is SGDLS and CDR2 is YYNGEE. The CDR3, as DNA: TGTGCCAGCAGCGCCGGGGGGCAGCACCAAGAGACCCAGTACTTC. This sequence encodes CASSAGGQHQETQYF.

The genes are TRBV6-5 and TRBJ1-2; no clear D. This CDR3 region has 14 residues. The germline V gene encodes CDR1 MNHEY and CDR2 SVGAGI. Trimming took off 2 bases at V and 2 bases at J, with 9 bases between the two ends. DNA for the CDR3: TGTGCCAGCAGTTACCATCCAACCAACTATGGCTACACCTTC. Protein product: CASSYHPTNYGYTF.

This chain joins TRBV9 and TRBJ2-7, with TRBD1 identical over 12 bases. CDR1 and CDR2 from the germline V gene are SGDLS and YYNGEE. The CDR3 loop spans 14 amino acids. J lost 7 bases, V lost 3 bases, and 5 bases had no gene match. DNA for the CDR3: TGTGCCAGCAGCGCGGGACAGGGGGCGGAGGAGCAGTACTTC. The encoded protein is CASSAGQGAEEQYF.

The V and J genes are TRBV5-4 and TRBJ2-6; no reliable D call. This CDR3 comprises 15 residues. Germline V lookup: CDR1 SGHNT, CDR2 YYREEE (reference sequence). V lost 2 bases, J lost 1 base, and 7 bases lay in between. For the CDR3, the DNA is TGTGCCAGCAGCTTTATCGCATCTGGGGCCAACGTCCTGACTTTC. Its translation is CASSFIASGANVLTF.

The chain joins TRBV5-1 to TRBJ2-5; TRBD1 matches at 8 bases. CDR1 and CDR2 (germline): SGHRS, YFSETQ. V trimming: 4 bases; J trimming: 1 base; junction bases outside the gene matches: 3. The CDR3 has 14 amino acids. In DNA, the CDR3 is TGCGCCAGCAGCCCGGACAGGGTCCAAGAGACCCAGTACTTC. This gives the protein CASSPDRVQETQYF.

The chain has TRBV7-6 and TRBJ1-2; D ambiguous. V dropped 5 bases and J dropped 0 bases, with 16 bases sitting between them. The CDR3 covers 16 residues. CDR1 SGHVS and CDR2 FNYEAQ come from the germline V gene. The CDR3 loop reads CASSPAAGGTNYGYTF. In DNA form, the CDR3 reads TGTGCCAGCAGCCCAGCCGCCGGAGGGACTAACTATGGCTACACCTTC.

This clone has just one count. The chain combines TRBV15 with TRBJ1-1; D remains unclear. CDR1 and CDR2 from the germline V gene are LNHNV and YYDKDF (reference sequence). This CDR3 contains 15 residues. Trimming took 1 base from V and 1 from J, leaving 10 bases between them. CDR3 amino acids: CATSRAREENTEAFF. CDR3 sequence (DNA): TGTGCCACCAGCAGAGCTAGGGAGGAGAACACTGAAGCTTTCTTT.

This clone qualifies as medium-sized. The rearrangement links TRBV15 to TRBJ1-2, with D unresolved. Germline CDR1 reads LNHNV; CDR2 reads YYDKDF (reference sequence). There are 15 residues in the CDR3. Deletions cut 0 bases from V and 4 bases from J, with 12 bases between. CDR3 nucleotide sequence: TGTGCCACCAGCAGAGATAGAACCCGAGCCTATGGCTACACCTTC. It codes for CATSRDRTRAYGYTF. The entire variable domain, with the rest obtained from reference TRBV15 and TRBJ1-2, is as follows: DAMVIQNPRYQVTQFGKPVTLSCSQTLNHNVMYWYQQKSSQAPKLLFHYYDKDFNNEADTPDNFQSRRPNTSFCFLDIRSPGLGDTAMYLCATSRDRTRAYGYTFGSGTRLTVV.

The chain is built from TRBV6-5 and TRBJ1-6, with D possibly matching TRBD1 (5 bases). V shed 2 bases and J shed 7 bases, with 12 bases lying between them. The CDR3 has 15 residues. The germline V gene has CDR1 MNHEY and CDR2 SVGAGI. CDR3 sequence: CASSYGGVGNSPLHF. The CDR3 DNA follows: TGTGCCAGCAGTTACGGGGGTGTGGGAAATTCACCCCTCCACTTT.

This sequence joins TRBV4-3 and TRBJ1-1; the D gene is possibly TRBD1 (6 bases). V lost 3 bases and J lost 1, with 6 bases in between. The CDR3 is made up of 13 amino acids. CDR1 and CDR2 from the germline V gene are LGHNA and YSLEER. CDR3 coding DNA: TGCGCCAGCAGCCAGACAGGGAACACTGAAGCTTTCTTT. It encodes CASSQTGNTEAFF.